A selection of T cell receptor beta chains follows, all from one sample in a study of T-cell memory formation after mild COVID-19. TCRdb itself ran the 5' RACE reads through MiXCR, one entry per CDR3 protein. The data show more than 450,000 distinct CDR3 sequences, approximately 19% seen once. Sequencing input: PBMCs or a T cell subset sorted from them (not recorded which). Every receptor here comes from an adult woman who had mild COVID-19 (a few samples of this study predate the infection). Cell type and time point are not known. The CDR3 runs from the conserved cysteine through the conserved F or W. Each record gives: D gene, clone size, J gene, V gene, CDR3 protein, CDR3 DNA. D genes are given only for firm matches. Clone size is stated in some rows and not others, as once, few, many or a class when expanded.

D: NA
size: few
J: TRBJ2-2
V: TRBV5-1
CDR3: CASSFGTLGTGELFF
DNA: TGCGCCAGCAGCTTCGGGACCCTTGGCACCGGGGAGCTGTTTTTT

D: TRBD1
size: few
J: TRBJ2-7
V: TRBV3-1
CDR3: CASSQSGTGAYEQYF
DNA: TGTGCCAGCAGCCAAAGTGGGACAGGGGCCTACGAGCAGTACTTC

D: NA
size: many
J: TRBJ1-5
V: TRBV18
CDR3: CASSLTDSNQPQHF
DNA: TGTGCCAGCTCACTGACAGATAGCAATCAGCCCCAGCATTTT

D: NA
size: few
J: TRBJ2-2
V: TRBV6-1
CDR3: CASKLAFDTGELFF
DNA: TGTGCCAGCAAATTGGCATTTGACACCGGGGAGCTGTTTTTT

D: NA
size: NA
J: TRBJ2-3
V: TRBV7-3
CDR3: CASSRGQYSTDTQYF
DNA: TGTGCCAGCAGCAGAGGACAGTATAGCACAGATACGCAGTATTTT

D: TRBD2
size: many
J: TRBJ2-1
V: TRBV5-8
CDR3: CASSWGLAGGDEQFF
DNA: TGTGCCAGCAGCTGGGGACTAGCGGGAGGGGATGAGCAGTTCTTC

D: NA
size: NA
J: TRBJ2-1
V: TRBV6-6
CDR3: CASSLHFGSGGHEQFF
DNA: TGTGCCAGCAGCTTACACTTCGGATCAGGGGGGCATGAGCAGTTCTTC

D: TRBD1
size: NA
J: TRBJ2-7
V: TRBV6-2/TRBV6-3
CDR3: CASSWGQGAISYEQYF
DNA: TGTGCCAGCAGTTGGGGACAGGGGGCGATTTCCTACGAGCAGTACTTC

D: TRBD1
size: few
J: TRBJ2-5
V: TRBV5-1
CDR3: CASSLGPTGALETQYF
DNA: TGCGCCAGCAGCTTGGGTCCTACAGGGGCTTTAGAGACCCAGTACTTC

D: NA
size: NA
J: TRBJ1-2
V: TRBV20-1
CDR3: CSAGVGNGYTF
DNA: TGCAGTGCTGGGGTAGGGAATGGCTACACCTTC

D: TRBD1
size: NA
J: TRBJ2-2
V: TRBV9
CDR3: CASTRQGLTGELFF
DNA: TGTGCCAGCACCCGACAGGGGCTGACCGGGGAGCTGTTTTTT

D: TRBD1
size: few
J: TRBJ2-5
V: TRBV5-1
CDR3: CASSLVLGGVKEETQYF
DNA: TGCGCCAGCAGCTTGGTGTTAGGGGGCGTTAAGGAGGAGACCCAGTACTTC

D: NA
size: few
J: TRBJ2-1
V: TRBV19
CDR3: CASREPEGKNEQFF
DNA: TGTGCCAGTAGGGAGCCCGAAGGGAAGAATGAGCAGTTCTTC

D: NA
size: few
J: TRBJ2-1
V: TRBV7-3
CDR3: CASSPGRAYNEQFF
DNA: TGTGCCAGCAGCCCGGGACGAGCCTACAATGAGCAGTTCTTC

D: TRBD2
size: NA
J: TRBJ2-5
V: TRBV5-6
CDR3: CASSLGTSGNQETQYF
DNA: TGTGCCAGCAGCTTGGGGACTAGCGGGAACCAAGAGACCCAGTACTTC

D: NA
size: many
J: TRBJ1-5
V: TRBV5-8
CDR3: CASSLAGAAGQPQHF
DNA: TGTGCCAGCAGCTTGGCCGGGGCAGCCGGACAGCCCCAGCATTTT

D: TRBD2
size: NA
J: TRBJ2-1
V: TRBV12-3/TRBV12-4
CDR3: CASRGLAGTEQFF
DNA: TGTGCCAGCAGGGGGCTAGCGGGGACTGAGCAGTTCTTC

D: NA
size: NA
J: TRBJ1-2
V: TRBV7-8
CDR3: CASSFNLGSSGGYTF
DNA: TGTGCCAGCAGCTTCAACCTTGGATCTTCGGGCGGCTACACCTTC

D: NA
size: NA
J: TRBJ2-5
V: TRBV4-1
CDR3: CASSHLPRMDETQYF
DNA: TGCGCCAGCAGCCACCTCCCGAGAATGGACGAGACCCAGTACTTC

D: NA
size: NA
J: TRBJ2-7
V: TRBV4-1
CDR3: CASSQGINSYEQYF
DNA: TGCGCCAGCAGCCAAGGGATAAACAGTTACGAGCAGTACTTC

D: NA
size: NA
J: TRBJ2-7
V: TRBV6-5
CDR3: CASSYGTSSSYEQYF
DNA: TGTGCCAGCAGTTACGGGACCTCAAGCTCCTACGAGCAGTACTTC

D: TRBD2
size: NA
J: TRBJ2-7
V: TRBV6-5
CDR3: CASSYLPPASGGAYEQYF
DNA: TGTGCCAGCAGTTACCTTCCCCCGGCTAGCGGGGGGGCCTACGAGCAGTACTTC

D: NA
size: NA
J: TRBJ2-3
V: TRBV25-1
CDR3: CASSELGGRDTQYF
DNA: TGTGCCAGCAGCGAACTTGGGGGTCGAGATACGCAGTATTTT

D: NA
size: few
J: TRBJ1-1
V: TRBV29-1
CDR3: CSAAGETTEAFF
DNA: TGCAGCGCCGCCGGGGAGACCACTGAAGCTTTCTTT

D: TRBD2
size: NA
J: TRBJ2-1
V: TRBV12-3/TRBV12-4
CDR3: CASSFTGTSYNEQFF
DNA: TGTGCCAGCAGTTTTACCGGGACTAGCTACAATGAGCAGTTCTTC

D: NA
size: few
J: TRBJ1-6
V: TRBV27
CDR3: CASSLALGNSPLHF
DNA: TGTGCCAGCAGTTTGGCCCTCGGGAATTCACCCCTCCACTTT

D: NA
size: few
J: TRBJ2-1
V: TRBV6-5
CDR3: CASSYSGRGYNEQFF
DNA: TGTGCCAGCAGTTACTCCGGACGGGGTTACAATGAGCAGTTCTTC

D: NA
size: few
J: TRBJ1-1
V: TRBV29-1
CDR3: CSVRMNTEAFF
DNA: TGCAGCGTTAGGATGAACACTGAAGCTTTCTTT

D: TRBD1
size: few
J: TRBJ1-1
V: TRBV29-1
CDR3: CSVTGTGRTEAFF
DNA: TGCAGCGTAACCGGGACAGGGAGGACTGAAGCTTTCTTT

D: TRBD2
size: NA
J: TRBJ2-7
V: TRBV15
CDR3: CATSRGAGGFYEQYF
DNA: TGTGCCACCAGCAGGGGAGCGGGGGGATTTTACGAGCAGTACTTC

D: NA
size: NA
J: TRBJ1-1
V: TRBV6-2/TRBV6-3
CDR3: CASSYSMGGNTEAFF
DNA: TGTGCCAGCAGTTACTCGATGGGAGGGAACACTGAAGCTTTCTTT

D: NA
size: NA
J: TRBJ1-1
V: TRBV5-1
CDR3: CASSLGRGSMNTEAFF
DNA: TGCGCCAGCAGCTTGGGACGGGGAAGCATGAACACTGAAGCTTTCTTT

D: NA
size: NA
J: TRBJ1-6
V: TRBV20-1
CDR3: CSAADGPYNSPLHF
DNA: TGCAGTGCTGCGGACGGACCCTATAATTCACCCCTCCACTTT

D: NA
size: NA
J: TRBJ2-5
V: TRBV5-1
CDR3: CASSFLASSRETQYF
DNA: TGCGCCAGCAGCTTTCTTGCGAGTAGCAGGGAGACCCAGTACTTC

D: NA
size: NA
J: TRBJ1-1
V: TRBV7-9
CDR3: CASSWGQAEAFF
DNA: TGTGCCAGCAGCTGGGGCCAGGCCGAAGCTTTCTTT

D: TRBD2
size: many
J: TRBJ2-7
V: TRBV13
CDR3: CASSLGLADYEQYF
DNA: TGTGCCAGCAGTTTAGGACTAGCGGACTACGAGCAGTACTTC

D: NA
size: few
J: TRBJ1-3
V: TRBV4-2
CDR3: CASSPTGYSGNTIYF
DNA: TGTGCCAGCAGCCCCACAGGCTACTCTGGAAACACCATATATTTT

D: NA
size: few
J: TRBJ2-2
V: TRBV30
CDR3: CAWNHSPFDPGELFF
DNA: TGTGCCTGGAACCATAGCCCATTCGATCCAGGGGAGCTGTTTTTT

D: NA
size: few
J: TRBJ2-2
V: TRBV5-1
CDR3: CASSLDGGLISGELFF
DNA: TGCGCCAGCAGCTTGGACGGGGGACTTATTTCCGGGGAGCTGTTTTTT

D: NA
size: NA
J: TRBJ1-5
V: TRBV7-9
CDR3: CASSPTGTPQPQHF
DNA: TGTGCCAGCAGCCCTACAGGGACTCCCCAGCCCCAGCATTTT

D: NA
size: NA
J: TRBJ1-5
V: TRBV12-3/TRBV12-4
CDR3: CASSLLPTDQPQHF
DNA: TGTGCCAGCAGTTTATTACCTACTGATCAGCCCCAGCATTTT

D: NA
size: NA
J: TRBJ2-1
V: TRBV6-2/TRBV6-3
CDR3: CASSYVGSGNNEQFF
DNA: TGTGCCAGCAGTTACGTGGGTAGCGGAAACAATGAGCAGTTCTTC

D: NA
size: few
J: TRBJ2-3
V: TRBV5-1
CDR3: CASTRESHTDTQYF
DNA: TGCGCCAGCACTCGGGAGTCTCACACAGATACGCAGTATTTT

D: NA
size: NA
J: TRBJ2-7
V: TRBV24-1
CDR3: CATSQSSYEQYF
DNA: TGTGCCACGAGTCAAAGCTCCTACGAGCAGTACTTC

D: NA
size: NA
J: TRBJ2-7
V: TRBV7-9
CDR3: CASSLARGVVGEQYF
DNA: TGTGCCAGCAGCTTAGCGCGAGGGGTCGTTGGCGAGCAGTACTTC

D: NA
size: NA
J: TRBJ1-1
V: TRBV5-1
CDR3: CASSLRVMGAVNTEAFF
DNA: TGCGCCAGCAGCTTGAGGGTGATGGGGGCTGTGAACACTGAAGCTTTCTTT

D: NA
size: few
J: TRBJ2-3
V: TRBV15
CDR3: CATSGWVPRGTDTQYF
DNA: TGTGCCACCAGCGGGTGGGTGCCCCGAGGTACAGATACGCAGTATTTT

D: NA
size: NA
J: TRBJ2-3
V: TRBV25-1
CDR3: CASSEPWRADTQYF
DNA: TGTGCCAGCAGTGAACCTTGGAGGGCAGATACGCAGTATTTT

D: NA
size: few
J: TRBJ2-7
V: TRBV20-1
CDR3: CSARDGMGGEQYF
DNA: TGCAGTGCTAGAGATGGCATGGGGGGCGAGCAGTACTTC

D: TRBD2
size: NA
J: TRBJ2-7
V: TRBV9
CDR3: CASSTISGISYEQYF
DNA: TGTGCCAGCAGTACTATCAGCGGGATCTCCTACGAGCAGTACTTC

D: NA
size: many
J: TRBJ2-6
V: TRBV2
CDR3: CASSELGAGANVLTF
DNA: TGTGCCAGCAGTGAACTTGGGGCAGGGGCCAACGTCCTGACTTTC

D: NA
size: NA
J: TRBJ2-7
V: TRBV7-9
CDR3: CASSLVFGEYYEQYF
DNA: TGTGCCAGCAGCTTAGTTTTCGGGGAGTACTACGAGCAGTACTTC

D: NA
size: many
J: TRBJ2-4
V: TRBV7-9
CDR3: CASSLARGKNIQYF
DNA: TGTGCCAGCAGCTTAGCCAGGGGCAAAAACATTCAGTACTTC